What follows describes a single TCR beta chain. Germline-derived CDR1 and CDR2 are SGHDN and FVKESK. There are 17 residues in the CDR3. V was cut by 2 bases and J by 0 bases, with 14 bases left in between. This sample was included in a study of T cells in Graves' hyperthyroidism and ophthalmopathy. Study in general: Peripheral blood was secured at the point of initial diagnosis, before any treatment.

The PBMCs were sourced from fresh peripheral blood (more than 9 ml). Researchers amplified the TCR beta CDR3 regions from RNA transcripts. The TCR CDR3 was amplified in a first-round RT-PCR using the HTBI primer set. TCRdb reanalysed the multiplex PCR reads using MiXCR and keeps one entry per CDR3 protein. The sample has roughly 500,000 distinct CDR3 sequences; 20% to 25% are singletons. This receptor was obtained from a woman aged 70 to 79 with Graves' ophthalmopathy. This chain connects TRBV14 to TRBJ2-1; D is possibly TRBD1 or TRBD2 (5 bases each). The source material was blood. The CDR3 DNA follows: TGTGCCAGCAGCCAACTGGGGCGGGCTAGCTCCTACAATGAGCAGTTCTTC. Protein product: CASSQLGRASSYNEQFF.